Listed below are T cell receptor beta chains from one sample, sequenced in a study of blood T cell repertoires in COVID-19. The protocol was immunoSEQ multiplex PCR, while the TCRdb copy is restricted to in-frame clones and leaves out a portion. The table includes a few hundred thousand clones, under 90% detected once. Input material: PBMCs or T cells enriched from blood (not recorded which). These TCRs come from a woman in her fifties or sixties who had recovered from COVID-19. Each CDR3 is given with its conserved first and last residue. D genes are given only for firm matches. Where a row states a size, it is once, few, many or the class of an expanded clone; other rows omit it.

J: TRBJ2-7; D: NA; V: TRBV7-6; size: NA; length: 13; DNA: TGTGCCAGCAGCTTCGGACAGACGGCCGAGCAGTACTTC; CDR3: CASSFGQTAEQYF
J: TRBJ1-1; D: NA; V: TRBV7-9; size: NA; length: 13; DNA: TGTGCCAGCAGCCTGTACAGGGTATCGGAAGCTTTCTTT; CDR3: CASSLYRVSEAFF
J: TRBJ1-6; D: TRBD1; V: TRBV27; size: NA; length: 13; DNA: TGTGCCAGCAGGGTACAGGGGGATTCACCCCTCCACTTT; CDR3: CASRVQGDSPLHF
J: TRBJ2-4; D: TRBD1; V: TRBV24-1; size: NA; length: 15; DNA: TGTGCCACCAGTGACCTGCAGGGGGCAGGAAACATTCAGTACTTC; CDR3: CATSDLQGAGNIQYF
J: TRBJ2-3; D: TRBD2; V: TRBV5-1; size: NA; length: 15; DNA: TGCGCCAGCAGCTTAGGGTCTAGCGGGACAGATACGCAGTATTTT; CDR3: CASSLGSSGTDTQYF
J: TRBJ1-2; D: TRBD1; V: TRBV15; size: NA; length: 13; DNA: TGTGCCACCAGCGTTTGGGACAGCTATGGCTACACCTTC; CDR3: CATSVWDSYGYTF
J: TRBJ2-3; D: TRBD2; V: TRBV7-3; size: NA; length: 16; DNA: TGTGCCAGCAGCTTAAGAGGAGCGGGAGCAACCGATACGCAGTATTTT; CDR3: CASSLRGAGATDTQYF
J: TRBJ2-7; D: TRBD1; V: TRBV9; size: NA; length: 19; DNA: TGTGCCAGCAGCGTAGACGGGACAGGGGTAAGACTACTCTCCTACGAGCAGTACTTC; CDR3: CASSVDGTGVRLLSYEQYF
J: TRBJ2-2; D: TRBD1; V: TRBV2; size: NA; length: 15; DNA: TGTGCCAGCAGTGTGGACAGGGTGGACACCGGGGAGCTGTTTTTT; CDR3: CASSVDRVDTGELFF
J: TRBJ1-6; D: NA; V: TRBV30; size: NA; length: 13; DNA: TGTGCCTGCAACCGGGACTATAATTCACCCCTCCACTTT; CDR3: CACNRDYNSPLHF
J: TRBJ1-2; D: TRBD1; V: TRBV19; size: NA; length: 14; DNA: TGTGCCAGTAGTATAGTCCCACACAGGGGTGGCTACACCTTC; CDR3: CASSIVPHRGGYTF
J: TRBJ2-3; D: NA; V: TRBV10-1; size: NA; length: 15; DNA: TGCGCCAGCAGCGATTATTCTCCGGGGGCAGATACGCAGTATTTT; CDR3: CASSDYSPGADTQYF
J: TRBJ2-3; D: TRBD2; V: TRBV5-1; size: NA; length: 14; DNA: TGCGCCAGCAGCCCAGGGACTATCACAGATACGCAGTATTTT; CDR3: CASSPGTITDTQYF
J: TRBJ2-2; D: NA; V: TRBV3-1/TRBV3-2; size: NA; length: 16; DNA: TGTGCCAGCAGCCAAAGCGCATCGAAGAACACCGGGGAGCTGTTTTTT; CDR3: CASSQSASKNTGELFF
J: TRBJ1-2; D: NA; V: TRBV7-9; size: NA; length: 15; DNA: TGTGCCAGCAGCTTAGGACAGGCCTCAGCAGGAGGCTACACCTTC; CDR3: CASSLGQASAGGYTF
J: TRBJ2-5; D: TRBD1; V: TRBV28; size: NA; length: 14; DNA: TGTGCCAGCGGGACCACAGGGGTGAGGGAGACCCAGTACTTC; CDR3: CASGTTGVRETQYF
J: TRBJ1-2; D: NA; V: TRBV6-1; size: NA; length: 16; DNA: TGTGCCAGCAGTGTGGGGCCAGGTCGGTACACGGATGGCTACACCTTC; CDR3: CASSVGPGRYTDGYTF
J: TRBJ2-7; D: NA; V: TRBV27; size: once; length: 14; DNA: TGTGCCAGCAGTCTAGTAGCTTCTCACTACGAGCAGTACTTC; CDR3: CASSLVASHYEQYF
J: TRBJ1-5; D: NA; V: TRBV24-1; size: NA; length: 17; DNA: TGTGCCACCAGTGATCGAGCCTGGACAGATAGCAATCAGCCCCAGCATTTT; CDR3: CATSDRAWTDSNQPQHF
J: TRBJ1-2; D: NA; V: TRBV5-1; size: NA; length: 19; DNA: TGCGCCAGCAGCTTGGAGGGGCGCGTCGGAGGGCAAAGAAACTATGGCTACACCTTC; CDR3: CASSLEGRVGGQRNYGYTF
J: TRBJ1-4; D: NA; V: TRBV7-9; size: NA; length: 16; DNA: TGTGCCAGCAGGCGGACAAAGGGATCAACTAATGAAAAACTGTTTTTT; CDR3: CASRRTKGSTNEKLFF
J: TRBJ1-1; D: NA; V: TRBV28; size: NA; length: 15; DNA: TGTGCCAGCAGTTTATTACAGGCAAAGAACACTGAAGCTTTCTTT; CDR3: CASSLLQAKNTEAFF
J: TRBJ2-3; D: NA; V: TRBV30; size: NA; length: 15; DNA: TGTGCCTGGCAGGGACACGGGCGGGGCACAGATACGCAGTATTTT; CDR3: CAWQGHGRGTDTQYF
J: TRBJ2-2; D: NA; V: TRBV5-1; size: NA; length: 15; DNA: TGCGCCAGCAGCTTGACGGGAGTGGGCACCGGGGAGCTGTTTTTT; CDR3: CASSLTGVGTGELFF
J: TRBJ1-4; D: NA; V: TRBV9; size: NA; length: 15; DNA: TGTGCCAGCAGCATCACAGGGCTGACTAATGAAAAACTGTTTTTT; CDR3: CASSITGLTNEKLFF
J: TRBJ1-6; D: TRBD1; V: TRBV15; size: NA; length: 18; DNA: TGTGCCACCAGTACCCCGGGACAGGCTAGCTCCTATAATTCACCCCTCCACTTT; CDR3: CATSTPGQASSYNSPLHF
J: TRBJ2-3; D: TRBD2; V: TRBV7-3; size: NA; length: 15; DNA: TGTGCCAGCAGCGCTAGCGGGGGGGGAGGAGATACGCAGTATTTT; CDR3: CASSASGGGGDTQYF
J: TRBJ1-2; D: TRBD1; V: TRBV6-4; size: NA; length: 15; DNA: TGTGCCAGCAGTGACTCTGCAGGGGGCTACTATGGCTACACCTTC; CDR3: CASSDSAGGYYGYTF
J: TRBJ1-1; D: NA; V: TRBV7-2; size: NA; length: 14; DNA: TGTGCCAGCAGCTCAGGCTTTCAGGACACTGAAGCTTTCTTT; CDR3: CASSSGFQDTEAFF
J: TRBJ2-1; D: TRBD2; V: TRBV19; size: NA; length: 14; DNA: TGTGCCAGTAACGCGGGAGTTGACTACAATGAGCAGTTCTTC; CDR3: CASNAGVDYNEQFF
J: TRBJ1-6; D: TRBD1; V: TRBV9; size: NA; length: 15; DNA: TGTGCCAGCAGCGAAACAGGGGGCGTTAATTCACCCCTCCACTTT; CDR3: CASSETGGVNSPLHF
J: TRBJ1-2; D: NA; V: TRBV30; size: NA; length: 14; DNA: TGTGCCTGGAAGGGCCAGCCCGCGGGCTATGGCTACACCTTC; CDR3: CAWKGQPAGYGYTF
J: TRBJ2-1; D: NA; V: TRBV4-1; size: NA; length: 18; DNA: TGCGCCAGCAGCCAAGAGGGAGCCCAGGCGAGGTCCTACAATGAGCAGTTCTTC; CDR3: CASSQEGAQARSYNEQFF
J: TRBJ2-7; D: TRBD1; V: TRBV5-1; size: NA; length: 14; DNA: TGCGCCAGCAGCTTCACAGGGGGGACCTACGAGCAGTACTTC; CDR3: CASSFTGGTYEQYF
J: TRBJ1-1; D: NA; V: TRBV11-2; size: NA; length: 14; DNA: TGTGCCAGCAGCTTAGCGGCCGGGGTTGATGAAGCTTTCTTT; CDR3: CASSLAAGVDEAFF
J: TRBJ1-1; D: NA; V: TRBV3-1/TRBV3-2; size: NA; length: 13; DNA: TGTGCCTGCAGCCTTACAGGGAACACTGAAGCTTTCTTT; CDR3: CACSLTGNTEAFF
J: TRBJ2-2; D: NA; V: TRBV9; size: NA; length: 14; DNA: TGTGCCAGCAGCGTAGATATGGGGAGGGGGGAGCTGTTTTTT; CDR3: CASSVDMGRGELFF
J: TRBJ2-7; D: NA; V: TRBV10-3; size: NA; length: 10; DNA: TGTGCCACAGGTGGGTTAGAGCAGTACTTC; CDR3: CATGGLEQYF
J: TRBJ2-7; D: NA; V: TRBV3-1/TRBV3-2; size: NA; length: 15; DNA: TGTGCCAGCAGCCAACGGGAAGCAGGAACCTACGAGCAGTACTTC; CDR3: CASSQREAGTYEQYF
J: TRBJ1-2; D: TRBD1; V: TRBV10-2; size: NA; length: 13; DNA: TGCGCCACAGACCCAGGGACAGCCTATGGCTACACCTTC; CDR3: CATDPGTAYGYTF
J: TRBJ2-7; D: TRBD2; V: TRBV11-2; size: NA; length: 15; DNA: TGTGCCAGCAGCTTCGGTACTAGCGGGGTCTACGAGCAGTACTTC; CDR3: CASSFGTSGVYEQYF
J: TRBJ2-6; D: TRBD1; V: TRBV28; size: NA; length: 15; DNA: TGTGCCAGCAGCCCAGGGGGATCTGGGGCCAACGTCCTGACTTTC; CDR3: CASSPGGSGANVLTF
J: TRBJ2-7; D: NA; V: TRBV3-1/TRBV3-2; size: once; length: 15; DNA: TGTGCCAGCAGCCACCTCGCTGGGGCGACCAACGAGCAGTACTTC; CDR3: CASSHLAGATNEQYF
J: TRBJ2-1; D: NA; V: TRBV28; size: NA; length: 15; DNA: TGTGCCAGCAGATCCGGCTCCTTGGGGCCCAATGAGCAGTTCTTC; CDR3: CASRSGSLGPNEQFF
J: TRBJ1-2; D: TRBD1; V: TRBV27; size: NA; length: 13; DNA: TGTGCCACCCGACAGGGGGCTAACTATGGCTACACCTTC; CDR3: CATRQGANYGYTF
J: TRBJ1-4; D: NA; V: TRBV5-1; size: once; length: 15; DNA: TGCGCCAGCAGCTTGCTTGGGCAGGGATATGAAAAACTGTTTTTT; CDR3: CASSLLGQGYEKLFF
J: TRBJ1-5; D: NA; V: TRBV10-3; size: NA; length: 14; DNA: TGTGCCATCACGGACAGCCCCTTGGGTCAGCCCCAGCATTTT; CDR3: CAITDSPLGQPQHF
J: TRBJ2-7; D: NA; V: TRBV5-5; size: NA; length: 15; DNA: TGTGCCAGCAGCTTGGGAGGGTCCAGCTCCTACGAGCAGTACTTC; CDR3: CASSLGGSSSYEQYF
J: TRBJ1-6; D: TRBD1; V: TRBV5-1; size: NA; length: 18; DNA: TGCGCCAGCAGCGCCGGGACAGTAAGTTGGGGGTCGGTTTCACCCCTCCACTTT; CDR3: CASSAGTVSWGSVSPLHF
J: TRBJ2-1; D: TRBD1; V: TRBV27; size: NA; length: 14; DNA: TGTGCCAGCAGCCCGGACAGGGTCTACAATGAGCAGTTCTTC; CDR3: CASSPDRVYNEQFF
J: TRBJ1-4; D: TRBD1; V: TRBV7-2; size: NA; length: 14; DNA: TGTGCCAGTCGTAAGGGGGCCAGCTTTGGGAAACTGTTTTTT; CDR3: CASRKGASFGKLFF
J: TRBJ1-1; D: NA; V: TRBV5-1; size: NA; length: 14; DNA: TGCGCCAGCAGCCCCGAACGGGGGGGCACTGAAGCTTTCTTT; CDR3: CASSPERGGTEAFF
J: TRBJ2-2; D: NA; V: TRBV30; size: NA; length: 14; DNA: TGTGCCTGGAGTGCCATCACTATCTTCGGGGAGCTGTTTTTT; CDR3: CAWSAITIFGELFF
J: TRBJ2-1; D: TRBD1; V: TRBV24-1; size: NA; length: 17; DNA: TGTGCCACCAGTGACACCATAACAGGGGGCGCGTACAATGAGCAGTTCTTC; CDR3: CATSDTITGGAYNEQFF
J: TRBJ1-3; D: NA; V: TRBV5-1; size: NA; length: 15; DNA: TGCGCCAGCAGCCCACAGGTGAACTCTGGAAACACCATATATTTT; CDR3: CASSPQVNSGNTIYF
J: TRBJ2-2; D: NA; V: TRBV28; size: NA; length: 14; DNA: TGTGCCAGCAGTTTATCAGGGGTCACCGGGGAGCTGTTTTTT; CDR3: CASSLSGVTGELFF
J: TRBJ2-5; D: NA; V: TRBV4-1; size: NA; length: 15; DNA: TGCGCCAGCAGCCAAGATCTGGGCGGGCAAGAGACCCAGTACTTC; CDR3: CASSQDLGGQETQYF
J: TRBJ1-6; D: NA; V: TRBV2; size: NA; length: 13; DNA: TGTGCCAGCAGTTTGACAAATAATTCACCCCTCCACTTT; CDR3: CASSLTNNSPLHF
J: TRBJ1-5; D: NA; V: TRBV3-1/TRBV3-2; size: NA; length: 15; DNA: TGTGCCAGCAGCCAAGACGTGGGGAGGTATCAGCCCCAGCATTTT; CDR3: CASSQDVGRYQPQHF